The 10 T cell receptor beta chains listed next were all sequenced from one sample in a study of blood T cell repertoires in COVID-19. This table comes from immunoSEQ multiplex PCR, and its TCRdb copy is limited to in-frame clones, with some not included. The repertoire holds about 100,000 clones, with about 90% as singletons. Material: peripheral blood. The receptor source for this set is a human donor in a cohort sampled during active COVID-19.

The V call is TRBV18, the J call TRBJ2-5; tentatively, D is TRBD1 (6 bases). Looked up from germline, CDR1 is KGHSH and CDR2 is LQKENI. With 3 bases removed from V and 5 bases from J, the gap between germline ends came to 16 bases. The CDR3 spans 15 residues. CDR3 DNA: TGTGCCAGCTCACCCCGACAGGCCCAGGGGGAGACCCAGTACTTC. It codes for CASSPRQAQGETQYF.

This chain uses TRBV19 with TRBJ2-1; D is uncertain. Trimming took 5 bases from V and 1 from J, leaving 9 bases between them. Germline CDR1 is LNHDA and CDR2 is SQIVND (reference sequence). CDR3 length: 14 residues. CDR3 sequence (DNA): TGTGCCAGTAGTTATTCTGTGTCCTACAATGAGCAGTTCTTC. It specifies CASSYSVSYNEQFF.

The chain is built from TRBV4-1 and TRBJ1-5; 8 bases map to TRBD1. This CDR3 spans 17 amino acids. The V and J ends lost 0 bases and 6 bases, in that order; junction bases with no gene match: 10. Germline V CDR1 and CDR2: MGHRA, YSYEKL. CDR3 sequence: CASSQDPGTGIGQPQHF. For the CDR3, the DNA is TGCGCCAGCAGCCAAGATCCCGGGACAGGTATAGGTCAGCCCCAGCATTTT.

J is TRBJ1-1 and V is TRBV9; D is perhaps TRBD1 (5 bases). The V end was cut by 3 bases, the J end by 4 bases, with 10 bases between. The CDR3 runs 13 residues. The germline CDR1 and CDR2 sequences are SGDLS and YYNGEE. The CDR3 DNA is TGTGCCAGCAGCGCAGGGATGAGCACTGAAGCTTTCTTT. As protein: CASSAGMSTEAFF.

V gene TRBV5-5 combines with J gene TRBJ2-2, with D perhaps matching TRBD1 (5 bases). The V and J ends lost 1 base and 5 bases respectively, with 15 bases between them. The CDR3 is 16 amino acids. The V gene's germline CDR1 is SGHKS and CDR2 YYEKEE (reference sequence). The CDR3 reads CASSLRTTRGTGELFF. As DNA, the CDR3 is TGTGCCAGCAGCTTGAGGACAACCCGTGGAACCGGGGAGCTGTTTTTT.

The chain links TRBV5-6 to TRBJ1-4, with 8 positions matching TRBD1. CDR1 is SGHDT and CDR2 is YYEEEE in the germline V gene. The ends lost 4 bases at V and 8 bases at J; junction bases unmatched: 10. CDR3 length: 15 amino acids. The CDR3 reads CASSELTGVREKLFF. Here the CDR3 DNA reads TGTGCCAGCAGCGAATTGACAGGGGTACGGGAAAAACTGTTTTTT.

The chain carries TRBV2 and TRBJ1-5, with 9 bases matching TRBD1. Germline V gene data show CDR1 as SNHLY and CDR2 as FYNNEI. The CDR3 length is 13 residues. V shed 5 bases and J 7 bases; nucleotides not matched to a gene: 3. Written as DNA, the CDR3 is TGTGCCAGCAGTCGACAGGGGGGACAGCCCCAGCATTTT. Its translation: CASSRQGGQPQHF.

This rearrangement joins TRBV28 to TRBJ2-3; 9 bases are a match to TRBD1. CDR1 is MDHEN, CDR2 SYDVKM, per germline. V gave up 5 bases and J gave up 6 bases; unmatched junction bases: 12. CDR3 length: 16 amino acids. The CDR3 sequence is CASSTPGQGFLDTQYF. CDR3 nucleotide sequence: TGTGCCAGCAGTACTCCGGGACAGGGATTCTTGGATACGCAGTATTTT. Drawing the rest from reference TRBV28 and TRBJ2-3, the complete variable domain is DVKVTQSSRYLVKRTGEKVFLECVQDMDHENMFWYRQDPGLGLRLIYFSYDVKMKEKGDIPEGYSVSREKKERFSLILESASTNQTSMYLCASSTPGQGFLDTQYFGPGTRLTVL.

This chain uses TRBV7-8 with TRBJ2-1; 8 positions agree with TRBD1. The CDR3 loop spans 16 amino acids. Germline V gives CDR1 SGHVS, CDR2 FQNEAQ. The V and J ends lost 5 bases and 1 base, in that order; junction bases with no gene match: 7. The CDR3 region has the DNA TGTGCCAGCAGCCCGGGACGACAGGGGTCCTACAATGAGCAGTTCTTC. Its protein product is CASSPGRQGSYNEQFF. The whole variable domain, remainder taken from reference TRBV7-8 and TRBJ2-1, is GAGVSQSPRYKVAKRGQDVALRCDPISGHVSLFWYQQALGQGPEFLTYFQNEAQLDKSGLPSDRFFAERPEGSVSTLKIQRTQQEDSAVYLCASSPGRQGSYNEQFFGPGTRLTVL.

CDR3 DNA sequence: TGTGCCTGGAGTCGGACCCTCTCGGGGGAGACCCAGTACTTC. Translated, it gives CAWSRTLSGETQYF. The chain recombines TRBV30 with TRBJ2-5; TRBD2 might be the D (5 bases). The V gene's germline CDR1 is GTSNPN and CDR2 SVGIG (reference sequence). The CDR3 consists of 14 residues. Trimming removed 2 bases from V and 5 bases from J, with 15 bases in between. The whole variable domain, filled in from reference TRBV30 and TRBJ2-5, reads SQTIHQWPATLVQPVGSPLSLECTVEGTSNPNLYWYRQAAGRGLQLLFYSVGIGQISSEVPQNLSASRPQDRQFILSSKKLLLSDSGFYLCAWSRTLSGETQYFGPGTRLLVL.